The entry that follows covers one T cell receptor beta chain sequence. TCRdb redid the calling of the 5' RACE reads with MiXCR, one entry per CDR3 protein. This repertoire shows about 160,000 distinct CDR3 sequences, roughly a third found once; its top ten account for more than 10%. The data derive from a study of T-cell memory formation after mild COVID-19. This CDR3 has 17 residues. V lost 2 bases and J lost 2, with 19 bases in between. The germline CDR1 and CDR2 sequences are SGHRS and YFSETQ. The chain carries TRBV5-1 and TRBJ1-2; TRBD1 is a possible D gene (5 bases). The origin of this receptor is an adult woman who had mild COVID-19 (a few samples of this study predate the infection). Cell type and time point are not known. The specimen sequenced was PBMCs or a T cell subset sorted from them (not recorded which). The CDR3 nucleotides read TGCGCCAGCAGCTTTAGTCCAGGGCGGTTAGAGAACTATGGCTACACCTTC. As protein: CASSFSPGRLENYGYTF.